The TCR beta chain described here comes from a study of blood T cell repertoires in COVID-19. Study as a whole: Acute-phase and convalescent COVID-19 samples originated in the United States, Italy and Spain.

Sequencing used immunoSEQ multiplex PCR; TCRdb keeps in-frame clones, though not all of them. Altogether approximately 250,000 clones are present, around 90% being singletons, with the ten largest covering 2% to 2.5%. Everyone who took part was about 18 to 90 years old, and they came from 24 US areas. Source material: PBMCs or T cells enriched from blood (not recorded which). The sequence was obtained from a woman aged 55-70 years in a cohort exposed to, infected with or recovered from COVID-19 (not recorded which).

CDR3 coding DNA: TGTGCCAGCTCACCGGTCCCTAGCGGGATGAGTGAGCAGTTCTTC. Protein: CASSPVPSGMSEQFF. The chain links TRBV18 to TRBJ2-1, with 9 positions matching TRBD2. Germline loops: CDR1 KGHSH, CDR2 LQKENI. The CDR3 is made up of 15 amino acids. V was clipped by 3 bases and J by 9 bases; unmatched bases: 9.